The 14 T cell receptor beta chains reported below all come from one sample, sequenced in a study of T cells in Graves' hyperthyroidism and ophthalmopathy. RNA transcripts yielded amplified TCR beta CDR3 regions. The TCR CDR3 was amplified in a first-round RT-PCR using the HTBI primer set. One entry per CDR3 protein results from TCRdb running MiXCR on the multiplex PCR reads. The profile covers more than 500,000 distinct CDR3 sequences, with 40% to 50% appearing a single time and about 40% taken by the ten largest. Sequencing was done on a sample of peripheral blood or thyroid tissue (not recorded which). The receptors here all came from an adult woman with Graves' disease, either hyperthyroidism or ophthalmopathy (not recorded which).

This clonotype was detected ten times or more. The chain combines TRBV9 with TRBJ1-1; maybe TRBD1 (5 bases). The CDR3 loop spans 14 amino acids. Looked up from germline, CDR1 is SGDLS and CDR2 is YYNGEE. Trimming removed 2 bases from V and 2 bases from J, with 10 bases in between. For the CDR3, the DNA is TGTGCCAGCAGCGTGACCCAGGGCAACACTGAAGCTTTCTTT. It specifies CASSVTQGNTEAFF.

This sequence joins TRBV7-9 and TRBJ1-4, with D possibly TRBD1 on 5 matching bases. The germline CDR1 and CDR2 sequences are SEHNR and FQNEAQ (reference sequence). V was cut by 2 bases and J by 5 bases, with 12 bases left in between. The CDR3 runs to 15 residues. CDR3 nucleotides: TGTGCCAGCAGCTTACTTGGACACCTGAATGAAAAACTGTTTTTT. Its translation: CASSLLGHLNEKLFF.

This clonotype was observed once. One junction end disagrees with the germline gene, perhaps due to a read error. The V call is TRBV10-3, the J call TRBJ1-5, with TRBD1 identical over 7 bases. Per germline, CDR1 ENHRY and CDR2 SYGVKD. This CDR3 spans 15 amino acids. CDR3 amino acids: CATSASGGGGQPQHF. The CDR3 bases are TGTGCCACCAGTGCCTCCGGTGGAGGGGGCCAGCCCCAGCATTTT.

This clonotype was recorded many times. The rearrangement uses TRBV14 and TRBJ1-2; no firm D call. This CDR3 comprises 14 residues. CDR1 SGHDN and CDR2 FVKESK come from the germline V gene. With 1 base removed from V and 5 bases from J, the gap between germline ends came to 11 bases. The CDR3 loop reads CASSQGAARYGYTF. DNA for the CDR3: TGTGCCAGCAGCCAAGGTGCGGCGAGATATGGCTACACCTTC.

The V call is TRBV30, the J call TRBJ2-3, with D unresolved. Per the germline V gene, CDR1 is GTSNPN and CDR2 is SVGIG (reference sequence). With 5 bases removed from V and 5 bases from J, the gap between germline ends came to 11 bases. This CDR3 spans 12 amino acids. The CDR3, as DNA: TGTGCCTGGTCATTCCAAGGAGATACGCAGTATTTT. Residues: CAWSFQGDTQYF. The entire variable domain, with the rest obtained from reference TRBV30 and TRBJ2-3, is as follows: SQTIHQWPATLVQPVGSPLSLECTVEGTSNPNLYWYRQAAGRGLQLLFYSVGIGQISSEVPQNLSASRPQDRQFILSSKKLLLSDSGFYLCAWSFQGDTQYFGPGTRLTVL.

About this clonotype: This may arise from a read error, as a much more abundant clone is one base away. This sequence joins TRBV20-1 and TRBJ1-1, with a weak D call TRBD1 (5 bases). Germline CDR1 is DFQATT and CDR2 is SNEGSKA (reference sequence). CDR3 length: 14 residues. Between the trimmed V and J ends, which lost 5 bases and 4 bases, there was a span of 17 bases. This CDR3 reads CSAPRGTVSTEAFF. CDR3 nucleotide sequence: TGCAGTGCTCCTAGGGGTACAGTCAGCACTGAAGCTTTCTTT.

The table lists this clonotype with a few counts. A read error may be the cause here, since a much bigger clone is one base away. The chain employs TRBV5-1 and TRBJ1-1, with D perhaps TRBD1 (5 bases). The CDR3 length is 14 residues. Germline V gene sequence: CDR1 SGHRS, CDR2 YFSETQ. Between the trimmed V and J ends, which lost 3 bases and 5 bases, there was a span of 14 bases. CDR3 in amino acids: CASSSLGKGTEAFF. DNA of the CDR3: TGCGCCAGCAGCTCCCTAGGAAAGGGGACTGAAGCTTTCTTT.

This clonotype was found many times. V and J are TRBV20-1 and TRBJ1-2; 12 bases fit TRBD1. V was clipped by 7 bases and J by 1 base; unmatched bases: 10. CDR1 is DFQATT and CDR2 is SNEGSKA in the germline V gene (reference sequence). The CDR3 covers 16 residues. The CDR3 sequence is CSVGTGGRGGNYGYTF. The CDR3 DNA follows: TGCAGTGTCGGGACAGGGGGCAGAGGGGGTAACTATGGCTACACCTTC.

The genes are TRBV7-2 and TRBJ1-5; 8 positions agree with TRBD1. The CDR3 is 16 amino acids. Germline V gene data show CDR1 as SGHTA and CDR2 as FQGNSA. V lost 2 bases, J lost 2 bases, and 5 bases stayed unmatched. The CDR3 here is CASSLTGGAGNQPQHF. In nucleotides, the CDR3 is TGTGCCAGCAGCTTAACAGGGGGGGCGGGCAATCAGCCCCAGCATTTT.

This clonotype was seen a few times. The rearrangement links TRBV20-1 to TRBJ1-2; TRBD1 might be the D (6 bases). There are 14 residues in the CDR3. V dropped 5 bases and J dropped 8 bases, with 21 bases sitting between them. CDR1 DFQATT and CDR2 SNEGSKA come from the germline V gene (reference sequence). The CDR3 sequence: CSAGRGEDSLGYTF. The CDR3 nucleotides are TGCAGTGCTGGGAGGGGGGAGGACAGTTTAGGCTACACCTTC.

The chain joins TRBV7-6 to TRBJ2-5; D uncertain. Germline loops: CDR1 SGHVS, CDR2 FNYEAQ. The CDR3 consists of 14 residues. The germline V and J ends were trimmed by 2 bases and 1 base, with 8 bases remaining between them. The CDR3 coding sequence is TGTGCCAGCAGCTTAAACGCGCCCCAAGAGACCCAGTACTTC. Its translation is CASSLNAPQETQYF.

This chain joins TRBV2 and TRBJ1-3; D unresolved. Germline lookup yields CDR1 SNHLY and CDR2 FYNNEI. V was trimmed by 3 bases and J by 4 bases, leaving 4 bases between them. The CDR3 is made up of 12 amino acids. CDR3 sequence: CASSDFGNTIYF. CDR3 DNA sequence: TGTGCCAGCAGTGACTTCGGAAACACCATATATTTT.

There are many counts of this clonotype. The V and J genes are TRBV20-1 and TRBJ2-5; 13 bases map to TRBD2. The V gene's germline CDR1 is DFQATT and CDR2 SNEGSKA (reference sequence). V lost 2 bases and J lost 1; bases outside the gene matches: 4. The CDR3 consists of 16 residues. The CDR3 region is CSARSGTSGIQETQYF. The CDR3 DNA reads TGCAGTGCTAGATCCGGGACTAGCGGGATCCAAGAGACCCAGTACTTC.

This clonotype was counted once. The CDR3 loop reads CAISAGQGTEQYF. The CDR3 DNA is TGTGCCATCAGTGCCGGGCAGGGTACCGAGCAGTACTTC. The J gene is TRBJ2-7, the V gene TRBV10-3, with D possibly being TRBD1 (5 bases). Germline assignment: CDR1 ENHRY and CDR2 SYGVKD. The length of the CDR3 is 13 residues. The V gene lost 4 bases and the J gene lost 6 bases, with 13 bases spanning the gap.